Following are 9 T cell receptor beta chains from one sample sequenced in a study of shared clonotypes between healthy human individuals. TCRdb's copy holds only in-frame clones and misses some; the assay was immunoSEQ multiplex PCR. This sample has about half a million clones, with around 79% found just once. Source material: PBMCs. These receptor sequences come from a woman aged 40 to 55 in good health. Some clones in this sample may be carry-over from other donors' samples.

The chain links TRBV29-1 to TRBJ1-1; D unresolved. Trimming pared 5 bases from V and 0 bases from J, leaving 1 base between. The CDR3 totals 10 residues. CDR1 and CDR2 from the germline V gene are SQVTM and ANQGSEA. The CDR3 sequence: CSVLNTEAFF. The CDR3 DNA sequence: TGCAGCGTTTTGAACACTGAAGCTTTCTTT.

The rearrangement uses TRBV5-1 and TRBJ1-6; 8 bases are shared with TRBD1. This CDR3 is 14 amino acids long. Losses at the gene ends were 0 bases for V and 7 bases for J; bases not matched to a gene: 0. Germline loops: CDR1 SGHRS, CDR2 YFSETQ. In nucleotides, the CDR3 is TGCGCCAGCAGCTTGGGGACAGGGAATTCACCCCTCCACTTT. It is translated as CASSLGTGNSPLHF.

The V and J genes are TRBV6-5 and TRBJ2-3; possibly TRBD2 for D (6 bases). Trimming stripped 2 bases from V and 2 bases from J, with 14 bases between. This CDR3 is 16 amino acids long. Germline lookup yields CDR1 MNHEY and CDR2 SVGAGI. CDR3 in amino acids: CASSYGTPSLTDTQYF. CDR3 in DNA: TGTGCCAGCAGTTACGGGACTCCCTCTCTCACAGATACGCAGTATTTT.

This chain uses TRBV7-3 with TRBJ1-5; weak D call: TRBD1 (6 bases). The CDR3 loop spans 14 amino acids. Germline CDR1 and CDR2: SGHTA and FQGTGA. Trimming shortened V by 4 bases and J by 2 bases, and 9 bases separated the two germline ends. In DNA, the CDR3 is TGTGCCAGCAGCTCCAGGGGTCGCAATCAGCCCCAGCATTTT. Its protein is CASSSRGRNQPQHF.

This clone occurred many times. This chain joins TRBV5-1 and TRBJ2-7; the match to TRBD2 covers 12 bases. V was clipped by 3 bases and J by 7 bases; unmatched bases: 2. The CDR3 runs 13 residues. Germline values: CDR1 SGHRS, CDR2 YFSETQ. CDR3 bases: TGCGCCAGCAGCTCAGGACTAGCGGGAGAGCAGTACTTC. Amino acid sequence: CASSSGLAGEQYF.

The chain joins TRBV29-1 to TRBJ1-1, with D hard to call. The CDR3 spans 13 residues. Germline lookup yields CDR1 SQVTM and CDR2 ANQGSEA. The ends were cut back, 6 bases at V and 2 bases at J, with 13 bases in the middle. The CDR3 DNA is TGCAGCGTGGAGAAGGCGGAAAACACTGAAGCTTTCTTT. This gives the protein CSVEKAENTEAFF.

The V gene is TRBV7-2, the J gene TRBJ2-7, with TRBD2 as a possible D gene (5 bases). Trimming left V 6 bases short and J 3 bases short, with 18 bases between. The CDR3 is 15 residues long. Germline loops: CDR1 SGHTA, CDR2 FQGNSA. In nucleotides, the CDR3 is TGTGCCAGCAGTCAAACCTCAGGAGGAGGCTACGAGCAGTACTTC. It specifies CASSQTSGGGYEQYF.

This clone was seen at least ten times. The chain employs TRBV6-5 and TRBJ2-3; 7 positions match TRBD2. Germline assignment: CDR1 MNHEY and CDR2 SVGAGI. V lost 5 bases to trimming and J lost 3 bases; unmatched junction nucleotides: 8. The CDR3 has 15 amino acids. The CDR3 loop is CASSPGAGVTDTQYF. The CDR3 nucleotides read TGTGCCAGCAGTCCCGGTGCGGGAGTAACAGATACGCAGTATTTT.

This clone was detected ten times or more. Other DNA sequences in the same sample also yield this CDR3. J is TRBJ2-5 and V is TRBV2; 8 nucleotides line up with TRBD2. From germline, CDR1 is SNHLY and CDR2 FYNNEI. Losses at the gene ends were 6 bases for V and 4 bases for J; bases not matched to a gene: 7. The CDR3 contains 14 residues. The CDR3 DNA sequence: TGTGCCAGCAGCGACGGGAGGGCCAGAGAGACCCAGTACTTC. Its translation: CASSDGRARETQYF.